Sequencing of this T cell receptor beta chain was carried out in a study of response to subunit inactivated influenza vaccine (dated by TCRdb to between 2018 and 2020). In the study overall: To follow how T cells responded to a trivalent subunit inactivated influenza vaccine, the researchers relied on deep quantitative profiling of the T cell receptor repertoire.

Via the germline V gene, CDR1 is SGHRS and CDR2 YFSETQ. V is shortened by 0 bases, J by 10 bases, and the region joining them spans 14 bases. The CDR3 holds 15 amino acids from the cysteine to the phenylalanine. Kept here is only the CDR3 DNA, which spans 45 bases and is read in frame from base 1. General findings and caveats noted by the study authors: It was suggested by the authors that each seasonal influenza vaccination may recruit only a limited number of new T cells.

The receptor library was made with RT-PCR. The reads were generated on an Illumina HiSeq 2500. TCRdb trimmed public reads at Q25 via fastp, called clones via MiXCR and kept in-frame beta chains. Entries are consolidated by CDR3 protein sequence, retaining the most common genes and DNA. The sample data list roughly 500,000 distinct CDR3 sequences, and about 25% of these were observed just once. Together, the top ten hold about 1.9% of the sample. A note on this clonotype: It lacks a known antigen. No per-base quality is available; no much larger clone lies one base away.

Source: CD4+ T cells sorted from PBMCs, taken 4 to 6 days after vaccination. This sequence originates from a man aged 50-60 years who received an inactivated influenza vaccine. Donor details come from another sample of the same person, matched by shared clones. The rearranged chain carries TRBV5-1 and TRBJ1-6; no confident D gene assignment can be made. DNA sequence: TGCGCCAGCAGCTTGGAAGCCTCTTTTGACTCACCCCTCCACTTT. Translated, this gives CASSLEASFDSPLHF.